The 2 T cell receptor beta chains in this list originate from one sample, sequenced in a study of blood T cell repertoires in COVID-19. The method was immunoSEQ multiplex PCR; TCRdb's version includes in-frame clones alone and lacks a portion of them. The table lists under 300,000 clones, roughly 84% of them singletons. The material sequenced was peripheral blood. The source of these receptors is a middle-aged woman who had recovered from COVID-19.

In its sample, this clone was seen once. The chain uses TRBV3-1 (or the pseudogene TRBV3-2) and TRBJ2-1, with D possibly being TRBD2 (7 bases). The ends were cut back, 1 base at V and 1 base at J, with 11 bases in the middle. The CDR3 has 16 residues. The germline gives CDR1 LGHDT, CDR2 YNNKEL (reference sequence). This CDR3 reads CASSQGGGLSYNEQFF. In DNA, the CDR3 is TGTGCCAGCAGCCAAGGGGGGGGCCTGTCCTACAATGAGCAGTTCTTC.

This clone turned up a few times. This chain joins TRBV28 and TRBJ2-2; 10 bases align to TRBD2. With V trimmed by 6 bases and J by 4 bases, 5 bases remained unmatched. Germline-derived CDR1 and CDR2 are MDHEN and SYDVKM. This CDR3 is 15 amino acids long. The CDR3 coding sequence is TGTGCCAGCAGCTTAACTAGCGGGGCCACCGGGGAGCTGTTTTTT. As protein: CASSLTSGATGELFF.